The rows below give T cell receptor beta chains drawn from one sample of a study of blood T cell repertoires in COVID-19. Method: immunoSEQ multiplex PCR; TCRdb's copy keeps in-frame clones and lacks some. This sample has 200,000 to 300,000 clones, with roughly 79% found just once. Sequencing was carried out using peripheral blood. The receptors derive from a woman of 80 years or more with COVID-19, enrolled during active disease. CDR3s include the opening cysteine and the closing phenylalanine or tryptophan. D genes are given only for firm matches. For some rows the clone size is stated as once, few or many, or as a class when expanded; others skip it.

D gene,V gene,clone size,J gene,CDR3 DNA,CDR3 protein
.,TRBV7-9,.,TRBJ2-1,TGTGCCAGCAACAGCGGGACAAAGCAGTTCTTC,CASNSGTKQFF
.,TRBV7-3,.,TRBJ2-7,TGTGCCAGCAGCCTGGGGCCCCTCTACGAGCAGTACTTC,CASSLGPLYEQYF
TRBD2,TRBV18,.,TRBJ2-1,TGTGCCAGCTCACCACCCTCTGGGACTAGCGGAATCAATGAGCAGTTCTTC,CASSPPSGTSGINEQFF
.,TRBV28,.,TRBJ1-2,TGTGCCAGCAGTAAAACCCGGCGCGGAGCTAACTATGGCTACACCTTC,CASSKTRRGANYGYTF
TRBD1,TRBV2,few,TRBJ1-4,TGTGCCAGCTCCGGGACAGCAACTAATGAAAAACTGTTTTTT,CASSGTATNEKLFF
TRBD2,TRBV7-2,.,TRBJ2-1,TGTGCCAGCAGCTCACCGTTACGTGGGGCGGGAGCGAGTGAGCAGTTCTTC,CASSSPLRGAGASEQFF
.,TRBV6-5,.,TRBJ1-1,TGTGCCAGCAGTCTGGTGAACATGAACACTGAAGCTTTCTTT,CASSLVNMNTEAFF
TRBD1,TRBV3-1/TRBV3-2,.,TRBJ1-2,TGTGCCAGCAGCGCGGACAGGGGGCGCAAGGACTATGGCTACACCTTC,CASSADRGRKDYGYTF
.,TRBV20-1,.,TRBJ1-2,TGCAGTGCAGACCAGGGTTATGGCTACACCTTC,CSADQGYGYTF
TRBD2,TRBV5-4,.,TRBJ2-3,TGTGCCAGCAGCTTGGGCGGGAGGGCCGAGTATGGGGTCGGAGATACGCAGTATTTT,CASSLGGRAEYGVGDTQYF
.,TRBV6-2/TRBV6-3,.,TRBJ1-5,TGTGCCAGCAGCCCGGCGGGGGTAGGGGTATCAGGAAATCAGCCCCAGCATTTT,CASSPAGVGVSGNQPQHF
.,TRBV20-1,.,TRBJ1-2,TGCAGTGGCGGGACGCCCTATGGCTACACCTTC,CSGGTPYGYTF
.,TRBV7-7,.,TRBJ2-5,TGTGCTAGCAGCTACCAGGGAAAAGAGACCCAGTACTTC,CASSYQGKETQYF
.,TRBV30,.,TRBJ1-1,TGTGCCTGGAGTGTAGACGGAGACACTGAAGCTTTCTTT,CAWSVDGDTEAFF
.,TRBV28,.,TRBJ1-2,TGTGCCAGCAGTCCCCCCAGGGACACTAACTATGGCTACACCTTC,CASSPPRDTNYGYTF